This TCR beta chain was sequenced during a study of T cells in Graves' hyperthyroidism and ophthalmopathy. On the study more broadly: Peripheral blood was drawn at first diagnosis, prior to all treatment.

There were TCR beta CDR3 regions amplified from RNA transcripts. HTBI primers drove first-round RT-PCR of the TCR CDR3. One entry per CDR3 protein, called by TCRdb with MiXCR from the multiplex PCR reads. The sample lists about 720,000 distinct CDR3 sequences, about a sixth occurring once. Germline values: CDR1 MDHEN, CDR2 SYDVKM. This CDR3 has 16 amino acids. V dropped 6 bases and J dropped 0; count of bases not matched to a gene: 3. This clonotype was seen at least ten times. The chain recombines TRBV28 with TRBJ2-1; TRBD2 matches 12 bases. This TCR was sampled from a man younger than 35 with Graves' hyperthyroidism. The sample consisted of blood. Here the CDR3 reads CASRQTSGSSYNEQFF. The CDR3 DNA follows: TGTGCCAGCAGACAGACTAGCGGGAGCTCCTACAATGAGCAGTTCTTC.